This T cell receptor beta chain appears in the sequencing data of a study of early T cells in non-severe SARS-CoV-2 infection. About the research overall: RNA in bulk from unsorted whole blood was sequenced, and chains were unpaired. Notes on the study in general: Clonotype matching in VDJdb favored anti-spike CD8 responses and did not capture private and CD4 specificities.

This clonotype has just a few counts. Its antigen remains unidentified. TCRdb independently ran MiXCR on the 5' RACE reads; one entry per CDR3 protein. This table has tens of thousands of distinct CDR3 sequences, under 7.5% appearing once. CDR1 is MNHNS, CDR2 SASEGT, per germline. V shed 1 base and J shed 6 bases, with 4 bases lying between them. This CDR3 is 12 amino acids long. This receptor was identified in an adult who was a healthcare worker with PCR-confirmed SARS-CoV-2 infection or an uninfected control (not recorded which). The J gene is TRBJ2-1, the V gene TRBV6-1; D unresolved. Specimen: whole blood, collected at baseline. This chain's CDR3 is CASSEGSNEQFF. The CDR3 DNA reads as TGTGCCAGCAGTGAAGGAAGCAATGAGCAGTTCTTC.